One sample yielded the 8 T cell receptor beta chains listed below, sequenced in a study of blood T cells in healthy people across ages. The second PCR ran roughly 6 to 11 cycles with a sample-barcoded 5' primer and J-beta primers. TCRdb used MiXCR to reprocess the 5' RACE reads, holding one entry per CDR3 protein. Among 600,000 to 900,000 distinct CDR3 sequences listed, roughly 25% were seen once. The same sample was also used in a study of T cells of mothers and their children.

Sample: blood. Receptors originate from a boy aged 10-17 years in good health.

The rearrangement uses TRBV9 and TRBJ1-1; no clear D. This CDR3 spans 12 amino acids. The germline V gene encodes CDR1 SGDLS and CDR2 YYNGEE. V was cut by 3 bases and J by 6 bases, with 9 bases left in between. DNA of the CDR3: TGTGCCAGCAGCGCCGATTCCTCTGAAGCTTTCTTT. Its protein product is CASSADSSEAFF.

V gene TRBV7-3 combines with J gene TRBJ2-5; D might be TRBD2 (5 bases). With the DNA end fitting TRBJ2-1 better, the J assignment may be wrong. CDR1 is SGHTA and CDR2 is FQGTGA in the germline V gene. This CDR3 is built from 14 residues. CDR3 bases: TGTGCCAGCAGCCGAGGGTCCCCCTACAATGAGCAGTTCTTC. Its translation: CASSRGSPYNEQFF.

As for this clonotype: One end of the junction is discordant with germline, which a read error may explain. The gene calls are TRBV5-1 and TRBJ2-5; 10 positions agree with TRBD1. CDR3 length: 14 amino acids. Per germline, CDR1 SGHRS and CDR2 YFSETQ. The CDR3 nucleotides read TGCGCCAGCAGTCTGACAGGGGGCGTAGAGACCCAGCACTTC. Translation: CASSLTGGVETQHF.

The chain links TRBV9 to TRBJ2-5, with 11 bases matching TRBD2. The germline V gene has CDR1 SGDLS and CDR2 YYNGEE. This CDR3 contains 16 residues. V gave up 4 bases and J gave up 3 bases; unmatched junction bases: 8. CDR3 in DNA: TGTGCCAGCAGCCTAAACCCGGGACTAGCGGAAGAGACCCAGTACTTC. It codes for CASSLNPGLAEETQYF.

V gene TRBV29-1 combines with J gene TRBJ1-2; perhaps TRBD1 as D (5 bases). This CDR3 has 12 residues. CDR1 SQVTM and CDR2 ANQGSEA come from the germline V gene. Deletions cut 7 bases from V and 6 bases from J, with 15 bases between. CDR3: CSALGGDHGYTF. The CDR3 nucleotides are TGCAGCGCCCTGGGGGGAGACCATGGCTACACCTTC.

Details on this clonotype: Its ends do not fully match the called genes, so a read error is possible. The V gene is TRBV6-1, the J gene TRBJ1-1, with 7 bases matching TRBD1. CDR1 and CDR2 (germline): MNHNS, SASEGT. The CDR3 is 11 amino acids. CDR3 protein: CASTIAGGALF. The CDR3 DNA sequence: TGTGCCAGCACCATAGCAGGGGGAGCTCTCTTT.

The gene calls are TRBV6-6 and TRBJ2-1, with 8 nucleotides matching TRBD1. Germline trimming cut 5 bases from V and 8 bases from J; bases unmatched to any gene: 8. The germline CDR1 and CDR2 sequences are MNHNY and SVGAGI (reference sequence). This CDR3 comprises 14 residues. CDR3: CASSKWTGNDEQFF. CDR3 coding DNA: TGTGCCAGCAGTAAATGGACAGGGAATGATGAGCAGTTCTTC.

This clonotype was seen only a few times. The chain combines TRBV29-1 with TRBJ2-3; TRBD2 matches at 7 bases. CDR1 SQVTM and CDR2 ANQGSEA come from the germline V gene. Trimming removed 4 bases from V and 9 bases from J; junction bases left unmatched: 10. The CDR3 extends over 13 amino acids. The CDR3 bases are TGCAGCGTTGGAGGGCAGGGAGGGAGCACGCAGTATTTT. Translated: CSVGGQGGSTQYF.